Listed below are T cell receptor beta chains from one sample, sequenced in a study of blood T cell repertoires in COVID-19. Method: immunoSEQ multiplex PCR; TCRdb's copy keeps in-frame clones and lacks some. The data show approximately 250,000 clones, with 85% seen just once and 4% to 6% held by the top ten. The specimen sequenced was peripheral blood. Source of these receptors: a man aged 50 to 59 with COVID-19, enrolled during active disease. CDR3s include the opening cysteine and the closing phenylalanine or tryptophan. A D gene is named only where the DNA matches it firmly. Only some rows state a clone size, as once, few, many or a class for expanded clones.

j_call | clone_size | d_call | v_call | cdr3_nt | cdr3_aa
TRBJ2-2 | NA | NA | TRBV7-9 | TGTGCCAGCAGCTTACAGGGCGGTTCCGGGGAGCTGTTTTTT | CASSLQGGSGELFF
TRBJ2-7 | NA | NA | TRBV21-1 | TGTGCCAGCAGCGAAGCAACTAGCGGGGGGGATAATTACGACTCCTACGAGCAGTACTTC | CASSEATSGGDNYDSYEQYF
TRBJ1-6 | NA | NA | TRBV11-2 | TGTGCCAGCAGCTTAACGTATTATAGCTCCTATAATTCACCCCTCCACTTT | CASSLTYYSSYNSPLHF
TRBJ2-3 | NA | NA | TRBV27 | TGTGCCAGCACCAAGCAGGGTACGGGTACGCAGTATTTT | CASTKQGTGTQYF
TRBJ2-2 | NA | NA | TRBV5-4 | TGTGCCAGCTCCGGGGTGACCGGGGAGCTGTTTTTT | CASSGVTGELFF
TRBJ2-7 | NA | TRBD2 | TRBV14 | TGTGCCAGCAGCCAATGGAGGTCGGGGGGAGCGTCCTACGAGCAGTACTTC | CASSQWRSGGASYEQYF
TRBJ1-1 | NA | TRBD1 | TRBV11-2 | TGTGCCAGCAGCTTAGAACGGGACAGGGAAGCTTTCTTT | CASSLERDREAFF
TRBJ1-5 | NA | NA | TRBV6-1 | TGTGCCAGCAGTGAGAGGGAGGGTCAGCCCCAGCATTTT | CASSEREGQPQHF
TRBJ2-7 | NA | TRBD1 | TRBV27 | TGTGCCAGCAGTTTTTATGGCGGGACAGGGTACGAGCAGTACTTC | CASSFYGGTGYEQYF
TRBJ2-1 | NA | NA | TRBV7-2 | TGTGCCAGCAGCTGGCGGGGCGGGAATGAGCAGTTCTTC | CASSWRGGNEQFF
TRBJ1-2 | NA | NA | TRBV19 | TGTGCCCTCGGGTCAGGGGCCGCGGCCGTCTTC | CALGSGAAAVF
TRBJ2-3 | NA | TRBD2 | TRBV29-1 | TGCAGCGTTGAAGATTGGGGGGGGTCGACAGATACGCAGTATTTT | CSVEDWGGSTDTQYF
TRBJ2-1 | NA | NA | TRBV7-2 | TGTGCCAGCAGCTACAACAATGAGCAGTTCTTC | CASSYNNEQFF
TRBJ1-3 | NA | NA | TRBV7-9 | TGTGCCAGCAGCTTAGTACGCGAGGGGGATGGAAACACCATATATTTT | CASSLVREGDGNTIYF
TRBJ2-1 | once | TRBD2 | TRBV3-1/TRBV3-2 | TGTGCCAGCAGCCAAGTGTCTCTAGCGGGGGCCGGGCGCCATGAGCAGTTCTTC | CASSQVSLAGAGRHEQFF
TRBJ1-2 | NA | TRBD1 | TRBV27 | TGTGCCAGCAGTTGGACAGGGTATGGCGGCTACACCTTC | CASSWTGYGGYTF
TRBJ2-3 | once | TRBD1 | TRBV5-1 | TGCGCCAGCAGCTTGGAATTACAGGGGATGTGGGCAGATACGCAGTATTTT | CASSLELQGMWADTQYF
TRBJ2-2 | NA | TRBD1 | TRBV27 | TGTGCCAGCAGTTTATCGACAGGGGGCACCGGGGAGCTGTTTTTT | CASSLSTGGTGELFF
TRBJ1-2 | NA | NA | TRBV15 | TGTGCCACCAGCAGACAGGGGCGAGGAGGCTACACCTTC | CATSRQGRGGYTF
TRBJ2-7 | NA | TRBD1 | TRBV11-2 | TGTGCCAGCAGCCACGCGCGGGACAGGGACTACTACGAGCAGTACTTC | CASSHARDRDYYEQYF
TRBJ2-1 | NA | TRBD2 | TRBV18 | TGTGCCAGCTCATCCTTAGCGGGGGGCCAAGAGAATGAGCAGTTCTTC | CASSSLAGGQENEQFF
TRBJ2-2 | NA | TRBD2 | TRBV7-9 | TGTGCCAGCAGCACTCCTAACGGGAGGGTCGGGGAGCTGTTTTTT | CASSTPNGRVGELFF
TRBJ2-5 | NA | TRBD2 | TRBV27 | TGTGCCAGCAGTCCCGGACTAGCGGGGAGACAAGAGACCCAGTACTTC | CASSPGLAGRQETQYF
TRBJ1-4 | NA | NA | TRBV30 | TGTGCCTGGAGTGTAAAAGGGGCTGCAGCTAATGAAAAACTGTTTTTT | CAWSVKGAAANEKLFF
TRBJ2-3 | NA | TRBD1 | TRBV24-1 | TGTGCCACCAGTGACGGACAGGGAACAGATACGCAGTATTTT | CATSDGQGTDTQYF
TRBJ2-3 | NA | NA | TRBV5-1 | TGCGCCAGCAGCTTGGATCCAGGATTCACAGATACGCAGTATTTT | CASSLDPGFTDTQYF
TRBJ2-4 | NA | NA | TRBV7-2 | TGTGCCAGCAGCTTAAGCGGGCAACCAGGCAAAAACATTCAGTACTTC | CASSLSGQPGKNIQYF
TRBJ2-5 | NA | TRBD2 | TRBV13 | TGTGCCAGCAGCCCCTATAGCGGGGGGGCGGAGACCCAGTACTTC | CASSPYSGGAETQYF
TRBJ1-3 | NA | TRBD1 | TRBV7-9 | TGTGCCAGCAGCTTAGCGGGGACAGGGTCTGGAAACACCATATATTTT | CASSLAGTGSGNTIYF
TRBJ1-2 | NA | TRBD1 | TRBV5-4 | TGTGCCAGCAGCGCAGGGGGAGTCTATGGCTACACCTTC | CASSAGGVYGYTF
TRBJ2-7 | NA | NA | TRBV7-9 | TGTGCCAGCAGTATCACCGGGGGGCCGAGGGAGCAGTACTTC | CASSITGGPREQYF
TRBJ2-5 | NA | NA | TRBV9 | TGTGCCAGCAGCGATCGGGGGGCGGGAGAGACCCAGTACTTC | CASSDRGAGETQYF